This T cell receptor beta chain was recovered during a study of blood T cell repertoires in COVID-19. Participants were aged about 18 to 89 years from around 25 US areas. The protocol was immunoSEQ multiplex PCR, while the TCRdb copy is restricted to in-frame clones and leaves out a portion. The table lists 250,000 to 400,000 clones, about nine tenths of them singletons. The CDR3 is 18 residues long. The V gene is TRBV21-1, the J gene TRBJ2-6; the table's D call, TRBD2, was not checked against the DNA. TRBV21-1 is listed as a pseudogene. Sequencing was performed on PBMCs or T cells enriched from blood (not recorded which). The TCR originated in a man between 60 and 75 years old who had recovered from COVID-19. CDR3 nucleotides: TGTGCCAGCAGCAAAGGTAACTTGCGGGACGCTGGGGCCAACGTCCTGACTTTC. Its protein product is CASSKGNLRDAGANVLTF.